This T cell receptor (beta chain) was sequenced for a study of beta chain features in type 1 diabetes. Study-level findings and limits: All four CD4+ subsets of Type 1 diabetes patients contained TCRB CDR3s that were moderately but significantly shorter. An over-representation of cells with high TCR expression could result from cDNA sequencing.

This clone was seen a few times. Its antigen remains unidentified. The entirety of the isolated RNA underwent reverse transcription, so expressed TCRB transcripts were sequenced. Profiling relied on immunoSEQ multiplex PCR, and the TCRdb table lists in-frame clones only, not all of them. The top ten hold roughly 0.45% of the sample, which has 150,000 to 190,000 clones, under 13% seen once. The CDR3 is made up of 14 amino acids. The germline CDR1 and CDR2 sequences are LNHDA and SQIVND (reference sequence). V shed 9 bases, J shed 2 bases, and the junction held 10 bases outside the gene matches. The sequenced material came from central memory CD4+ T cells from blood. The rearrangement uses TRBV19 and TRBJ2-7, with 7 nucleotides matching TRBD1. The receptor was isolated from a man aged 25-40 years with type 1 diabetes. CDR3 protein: CASAGQASTYEQYF. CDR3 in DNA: TGTGCCAGCGCAGGACAGGCGTCCACCTACGAGCAGTACTTC.